This paragraph reports one T cell receptor (beta chain). The sample is drawn from a study of T-cell reconstitution after alpha-beta-depleted transplantation in children. CDR3 size: 18 residues. V lost 0 bases, J lost 1 base, and 16 bases lay in between. Unique molecular identifiers were incorporated when the TCRbeta library was constructed. Via MiXCR, TCRdb re-called the PCR reads, giving one row per CDR3 protein. The sample consists of 350,000 to 400,000 distinct CDR3 sequences, 13% of them appearing once. V is TRBV12-3 or TRBV12-4 and J is TRBJ1-5, with D hard to call. The TCR was taken from a human donor who donated a stem cell graft to a child with Fanconi anemia. The sequences come from PBMCs, collected from the stem cell graft. In nucleotides, the CDR3 is TGTGCCAGCAGTTTAGCGTTGAATGGAGGGAAGAGCAATCAGCCCCAGCATTTT. Residues: CASSLALNGGKSNQPQHF.